The T cell receptor (beta chain) described here comes from a study of vaccination effects on CD4 cells after COVID-19. Sequencing was preceded by expansion of antigen-specific CD4+ T cells with viral peptide pools in the ViraFEST assay. The culture ran for 10 days before CD4+ T cells were isolated. None of the vaccinated had previously contracted SARS-CoV-2, and their nucleocapsid antibodies tested negative. Half the medium was replaced with IL-2 medium on days 3 and 7. Turning to this clone: Its antigen is undetermined.

The germline gives CDR1 LGHNA, CDR2 YSLEER. The V end was cut by 1 base, the J end by 6 bases, with 17 bases between. This CDR3 region has 16 residues. The protocol was immunoSEQ multiplex PCR, while the TCRdb copy is restricted to in-frame clones and leaves out a portion. This sample has tens of thousands of clones, with 60% to 80% found just once. The receptor was isolated from a human donor who received a COVID-19 vaccine. Sequenced material: CD4+ T cells from PBMCs cultured with HCoV-NL63 spike peptides, taken before COVID-19 vaccination. V is TRBV4-3 and J is TRBJ2-3, with a tentative D call TRBD2 (6 bases). In nucleotides, the CDR3 is TGCGCCAGCAGCCAAGCGTGGCAGAGTGCGGGGGATACGCAGTATTTT. Encoded protein: CASSQAWQSAGDTQYF.